This T cell receptor (beta chain) was captured in a study of blood T cell repertoires in COVID-19. For the study at large: Samples came from the United States, Italy and Spain, spanning acute and convalescent COVID-19.

In the authors' methods: It was from reference gene primer amplification that nucleated cell counts were estimated. Here immunoSEQ multiplex PCR was the method, and the copy in TCRdb shows in-frame clones only, minus some. V and J calls and clone size are as listed in that table; D and trimming were resolved from the DNA. The sample shows 62,000 or so clones, more than 75% of them seen only once. The germline gives CDR1 SGHAT, CDR2 FQNNGV. Trimming stripped 5 bases from V and 1 base from J, with 14 bases between. CDR3 length equals 15 residues. The chain combines TRBV11-2 with TRBJ1-1, with D perhaps TRBD1 (5 bases). Sequencing was carried out using peripheral blood. The TCR comes from a man aged 55 to 70 with COVID-19, enrolled during active disease. Written as DNA, the CDR3 is TGTGCCAGCAGCCAAACAGGTTGGGGGAACACTGAAGCTTTCTTT. Protein sequence: CASSQTGWGNTEAFF. The full variable domain, its missing parts supplied by reference TRBV11-2 and TRBJ1-1, is EAGVAQSPRYKIIEKRQSVAFWCNPISGHATLYWYQQILGQGPKLLIQFQNNGVVDDSQLPKDRFSAERLKGVDSTLKIQPAKLEDSAVYLCASSQTGWGNTEAFFGQGTRLTVV.